The clone carrying this T cell receptor beta chain was recorded at least ten times. The sample is drawn from a study of T cells in Graves' hyperthyroidism and ophthalmopathy. From RNA transcripts, TCR beta CDR3 regions were amplified. An initial round of RT-PCR targeting the TCR CDR3 relied on the HTBI primer set. TCRdb passed the multiplex PCR reads through MiXCR, listing each CDR3 protein once. The sample lists around 300,000 distinct CDR3 sequences; 13% were seen once. Germline V gene sequence: CDR1 KGHSH, CDR2 LQKENI. With 0 bases removed from V and 4 bases from J, the gap between germline ends came to 7 bases. The CDR3 consists of 14 residues.

The sequence derives from a woman aged 25 to 39 with Graves' hyperthyroidism that later progressed to Graves' ophthalmopathy. Sequenced sample: blood. This chain connects TRBV18 to TRBJ2-1, with unresolved D. CDR3 region: CASSPPGAYNEQFF. In DNA, the CDR3 is TGTGCCAGCTCACCACCCGGTGCTTACAATGAGCAGTTCTTC.